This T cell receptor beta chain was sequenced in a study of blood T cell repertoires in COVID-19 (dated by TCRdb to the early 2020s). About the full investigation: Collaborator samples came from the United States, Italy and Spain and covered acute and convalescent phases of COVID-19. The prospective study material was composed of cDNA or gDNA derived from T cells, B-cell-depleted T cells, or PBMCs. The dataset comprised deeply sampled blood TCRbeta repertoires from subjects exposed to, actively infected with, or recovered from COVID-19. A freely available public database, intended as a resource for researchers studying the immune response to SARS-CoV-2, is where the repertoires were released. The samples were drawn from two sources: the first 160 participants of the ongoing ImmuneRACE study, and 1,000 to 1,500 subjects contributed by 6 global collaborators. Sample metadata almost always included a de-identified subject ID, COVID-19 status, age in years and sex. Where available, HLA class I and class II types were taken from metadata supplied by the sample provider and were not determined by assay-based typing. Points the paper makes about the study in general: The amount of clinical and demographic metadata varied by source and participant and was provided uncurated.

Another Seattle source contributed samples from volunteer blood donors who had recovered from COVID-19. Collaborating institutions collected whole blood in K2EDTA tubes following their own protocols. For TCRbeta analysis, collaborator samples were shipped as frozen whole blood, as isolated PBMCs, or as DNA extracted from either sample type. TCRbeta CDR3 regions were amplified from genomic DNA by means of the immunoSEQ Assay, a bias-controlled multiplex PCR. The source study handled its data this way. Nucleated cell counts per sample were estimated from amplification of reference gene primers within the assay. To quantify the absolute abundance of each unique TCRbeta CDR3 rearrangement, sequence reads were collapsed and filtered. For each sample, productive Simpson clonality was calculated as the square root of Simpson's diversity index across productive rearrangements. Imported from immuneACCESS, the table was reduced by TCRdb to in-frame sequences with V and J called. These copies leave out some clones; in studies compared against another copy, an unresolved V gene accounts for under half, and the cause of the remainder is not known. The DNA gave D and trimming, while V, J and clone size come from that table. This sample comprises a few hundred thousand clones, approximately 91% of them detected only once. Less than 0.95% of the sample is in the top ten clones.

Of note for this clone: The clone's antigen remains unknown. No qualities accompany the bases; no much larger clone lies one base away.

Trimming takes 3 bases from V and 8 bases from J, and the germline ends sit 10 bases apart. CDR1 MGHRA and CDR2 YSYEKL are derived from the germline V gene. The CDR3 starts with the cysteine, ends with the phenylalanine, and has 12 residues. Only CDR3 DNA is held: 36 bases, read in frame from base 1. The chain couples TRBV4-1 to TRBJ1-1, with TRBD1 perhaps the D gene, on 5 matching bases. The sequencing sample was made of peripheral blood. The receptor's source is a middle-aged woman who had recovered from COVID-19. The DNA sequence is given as TGCGCCAGCAGCCATACACACAGGGAAGCTTTCTTT. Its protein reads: CASSHTHREAFF.